The entry that follows covers one T cell receptor beta chain sequence. At one of its ends the junction is not consistent with the germline gene, which may arise from a read error. The CDR3 runs to 14 residues. The germline V gene has CDR1 SSHAT and CDR2 FNYEAQ (reference sequence). The data were taken from a study of cytomegalovirus exposure and HLA in healthy donors. Clones were read by immunoSEQ multiplex PCR, and TCRdb kept only the in-frame ones, dropping some. The sample consists of 200,000 or so clones, about nine tenths of them appearing once. The sample taken for sequencing was PBMCs. This rearrangement joins TRBV7-7 to TRBJ2-1; 10 bases map to TRBD2. The sequence was collected from a young woman in good health and CMV-seropositive. Here the CDR3 DNA reads TGTGCTAGCAGCCAACGACTGACTAGCGGGGAGCAGTTCTTC. It yields the protein CASSQRLTSGEQFF.